This T cell receptor beta chain derives from a study of T cell responses to AZD1222 COVID-19 vaccine (dated by TCRdb to the early 2020s). For the study in its entirety: A total of around 240 trial participants underwent TCR sequencing, of whom some 210 received two doses of AZD1222 and about 26 received two doses of the MenACWY control vaccine. Trial participants were enrolled by age into 18-55, 56-69 and 70-plus year subgroups, with about 150, 27 and 61 TCR-sequenced participants respectively.

Details on this clone: No antigen is known for it. Base qualities are not recorded, but no much larger clone differs from it by a single base.

The intended sense of this specimen's time point label: baseline before first vaccination. The meaning of the sample's treatment or condition label: meningococcal conjugate vaccine given as trial control. Vaccinee samples were obtained from the UK trials COV001 and COV002, which included a single-blind randomized controlled phase 2/3 trial of AZD1222 (ChAdOx1 nCoV-19) in healthy adults. For TCRbeta chain sequencing, PBMC samples were collected from trial participants at day 0 and at day 28 after the second dose. What the authors observed across the whole study: After two AZD1222 doses, spike-specific TCR breadth and depth were significantly higher than at day 0 and than in MenACWY recipients. The 56-69-year group was small, and its depth increase did not reach significance, likely because of low power. Participants were mostly white British, with more females than males. The authors suggested clonal diversity may have been underestimated. Because no samples from the day 14 peak response were available, repertoires could be characterized only after the peak T cell response. Only five or six AZD1222 recipients were SARS-CoV-2 seropositive at baseline, limiting conclusions about previously exposed vaccinees. Nearly half of unique spike-specific TCRs reportedly recognized epitopes outside regions mutated in the B.1.351 and B.1.1.7 variants. The whole spike protein was spanned by vaccine-associated CD4 TCRs, and dominant responses were seen in regions 160-218 and 743-854.

CDR3 length: 16 amino acids, cysteine to phenylalanine. Left in the record is the CDR3 DNA by itself, 48 bases read in frame from the first base. Between the V and J ends, shortened by 2 bases and 4 bases respectively, the junction contains 15 bases. The CDR3 regions of human TCRbeta chains were analyzed by immunosequencing. The authors processed their data as follows. Repertoire TCRs were checked for matches against a reference library of SARS-CoV-2-specific TCRs that had been generated using the MIRA antigen-specificity platform. Breadth was defined as the fraction of unique TCRs that were SARS-CoV-2-associated, and depth was defined as the fraction of total T cells that were SARS-CoV-2-associated. Using the MIRA data, each spike-specific TCR was mapped to the spike region that the TCR reacts to and placed in a CD4 or CD8 class. Log10-transformed breadth and depth values were compared by one-way ANOVA with Sidak's multiple comparisons tests. TCRdb's version of the immuneACCESS table is confined to in-frame rearrangements and falls short of the full clone set. An unresolved V gene accounts for under half of the shortfall where checked; the remainder is of unknown origin. V and J calls plus clone size are reproduced from that table; the DNA served to infer D and trimming. The table for this sample lists approximately 140,000 clones; roughly 80% of them were counted only once. About 4% of the sample belongs to the ten largest clones.

The chain links TRBV23-1 with TRBJ2-1; the D gene assignment is perhaps TRBD1 or TRBD2, with each matching 5 bases. TRBV23-1 is an open reading frame whose function is uncertain. Sequenced material: peripheral blood, taken on day 0 of MenACWY control vaccination. The receptor was derived from an adult in good health. The CDR3 corresponds to CASSQPGRWFYNEQFF. The DNA reads TGCGCCAGCAGTCAACCGGGACGGTGGTTTTACAATGAGCAGTTCTTC.